This T cell receptor beta chain was sequenced during a study of human T cells and chemical hapten exposure. Points from the study as a whole: Compared with pre-sensitization or healthy control sets, expanded TCRs clustered more. TCRs whose frequency exceeded 1 in 1000 remained the same following DPC sensitization.

The authors' processing: Across samples, TCR counts had a median of 95,638 and ranged from about 23,224 to 690,600. TCRdb re-called the RACE reads with MiXCR, one entry per CDR3 protein. These V and J calls rely on TCRdb rather than the paper's analysis. The table lists 180,000 or so distinct CDR3 sequences, approximately 20% of them singletons. Time point denoted: patch test 1, 2 weeks after DPC sensitization. This sample's treatment: therapeutic diphenylcyclopropenone sensitization with weekly scalp DPC. Unfractionated whole blood served as the source for total RNA extraction. With respect to this clonotype: The target antigen is unknown.

The germline CDR1 and CDR2 sequences are SEHNR and FQNEAQ (reference sequence). The V and J ends lost 4 bases and 8 bases respectively, with 24 bases between them. The CDR3 extends over 17 amino acids. The sample consisted of whole blood, taken in connection with sensitization to the hapten diphenylcyclopropenone (DPC). The genes are TRBV7-9 and TRBJ2-1; D could derive from TRBD1 or TRBD2 (5 bases each). The TCR originated in a woman aged 45-59 years with alopecia areata. Some clones in this sample may be carry-over from other donors' samples. For the CDR3, the DNA is TGTGCCAGCAGCTCATTCCCCCGGGACCGGAACAACGATGAGCAGTTCTTC. It codes for CASSSFPRDRNNDEQFF.